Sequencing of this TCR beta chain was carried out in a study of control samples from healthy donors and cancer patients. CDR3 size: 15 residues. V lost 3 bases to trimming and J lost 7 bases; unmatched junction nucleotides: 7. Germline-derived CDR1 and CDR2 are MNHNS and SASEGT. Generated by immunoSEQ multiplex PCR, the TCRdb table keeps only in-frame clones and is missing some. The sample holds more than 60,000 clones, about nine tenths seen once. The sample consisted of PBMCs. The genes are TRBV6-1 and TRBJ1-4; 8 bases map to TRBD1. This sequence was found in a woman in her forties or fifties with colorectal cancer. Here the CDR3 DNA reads TGTGCCAGCAGTGATGAGTACAGGGGGGGTGAAAAACTGTTTTTT. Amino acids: CASSDEYRGGEKLFF.